This T cell receptor (beta chain) is drawn from a study of blood T cell repertoires in COVID-19. The germline V gene encodes CDR1 SEHNR and CDR2 FQNEAQ (reference sequence). Trimming at V came to 5 bases and at J to 8 bases, leaving 7 bases not matched to a gene. The length of the CDR3 is 14 residues. Profiled with immunoSEQ multiplex PCR; TCRdb holds only in-frame clones, not every one. The sample lists fewer than 350,000 clones; roughly 85% were seen once. The TCR comes from a woman in her 30s who had been exposed to COVID-19. Sequenced material: PBMCs or T cells enriched from blood (not recorded which). The genes are TRBV7-9 and TRBJ1-4, with 8 positions matching TRBD1. The CDR3 DNA reads as TGTGCCAGCAGCCCGCAGGGGGCTGGGGAAAAACTGTTTTTT. It specifies CASSPQGAGEKLFF.